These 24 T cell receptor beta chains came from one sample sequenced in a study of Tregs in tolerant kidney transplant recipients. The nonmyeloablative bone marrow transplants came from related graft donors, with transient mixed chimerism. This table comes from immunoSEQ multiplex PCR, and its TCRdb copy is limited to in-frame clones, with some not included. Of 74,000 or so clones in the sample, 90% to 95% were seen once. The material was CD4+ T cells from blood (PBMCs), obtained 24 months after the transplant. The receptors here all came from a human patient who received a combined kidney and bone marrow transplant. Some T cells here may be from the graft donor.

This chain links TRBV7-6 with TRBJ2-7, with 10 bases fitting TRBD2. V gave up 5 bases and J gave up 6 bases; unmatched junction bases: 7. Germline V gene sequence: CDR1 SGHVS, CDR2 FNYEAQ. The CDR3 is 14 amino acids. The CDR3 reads CASSRLAGDGEQYF. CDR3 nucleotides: TGTGCCAGCAGCCGTCTAGCGGGAGACGGCGAGCAGTACTTC.

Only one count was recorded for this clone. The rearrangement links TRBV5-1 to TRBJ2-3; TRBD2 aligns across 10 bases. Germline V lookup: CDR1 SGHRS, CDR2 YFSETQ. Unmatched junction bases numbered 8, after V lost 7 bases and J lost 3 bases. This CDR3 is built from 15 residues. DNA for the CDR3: TGCGCCAGCGAGGCTAGCGGGAGTACGACAGATACGCAGTATTTT. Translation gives CASEASGSTTDTQYF. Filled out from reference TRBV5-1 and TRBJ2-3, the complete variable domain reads KAGVTQTPRYLIKTRGQQVTLSCSPISGHRSVSWYQQTPGQGLQFLFEYFSETQRNKGNFPGRFSGRQFSNSRSEMNVSTLELGDSALYLCASEASGSTTDTQYFGPGTRLTVL.

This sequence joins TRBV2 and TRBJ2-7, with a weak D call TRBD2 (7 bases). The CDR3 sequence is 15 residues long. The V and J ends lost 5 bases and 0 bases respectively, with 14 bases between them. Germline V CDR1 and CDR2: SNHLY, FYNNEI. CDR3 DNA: TGTGCCAGCAGTAGGGGGGGGCATGGCTCCTACGAGCAGTACTTC. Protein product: CASSRGGHGSYEQYF.

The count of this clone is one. DNA of the CDR3: TGTGCCAGTACATCCTGGGGTAGCGGGAGGGCCGATACGCAGTATTTT. This gives the protein CASTSWGSGRADTQYF. The chain combines TRBV19 with TRBJ2-3, with TRBD2 matching over 11 bases. CDR1 is LNHDA, CDR2 SQIVND, per germline (reference sequence). The V gene end was trimmed by 7 bases and the J gene end by 6 bases; junction bases not matched to a gene: 12. The CDR3 is 16 amino acids. Looking up the rest from reference TRBV19 and TRBJ2-3 gives the full variable domain: DGGITQSPKYLFRKEGQNVTLSCEQNLNHDAMYWYRQDPGQGLRLIYYSQIVNDFQKGDIAEGYSVSREKKESFPLTVTSAQKNPTAFYLCASTSWGSGRADTQYFGPGTRLTVL.

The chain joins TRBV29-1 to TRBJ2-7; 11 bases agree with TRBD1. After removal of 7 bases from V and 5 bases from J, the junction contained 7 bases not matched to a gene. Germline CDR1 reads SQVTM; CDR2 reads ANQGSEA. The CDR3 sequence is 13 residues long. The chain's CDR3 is CSARTGGENEQYF. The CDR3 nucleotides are TGCAGCGCCCGGACAGGGGGCGAGAACGAGCAGTACTTC.

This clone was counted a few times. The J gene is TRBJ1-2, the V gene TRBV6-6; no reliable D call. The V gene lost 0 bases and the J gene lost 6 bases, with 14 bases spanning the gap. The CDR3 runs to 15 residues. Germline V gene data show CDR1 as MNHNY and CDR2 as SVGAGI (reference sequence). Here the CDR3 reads CASSYSRELLDGYTF. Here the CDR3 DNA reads TGTGCCAGCAGTTACTCTAGAGAGCTCCTTGATGGCTACACCTTC.

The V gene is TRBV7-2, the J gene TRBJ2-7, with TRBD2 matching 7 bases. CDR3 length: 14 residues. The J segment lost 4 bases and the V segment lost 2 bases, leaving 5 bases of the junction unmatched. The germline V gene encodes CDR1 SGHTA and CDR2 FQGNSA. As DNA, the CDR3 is TGTGCCAGCAGCTTAAGACTAGCCCGATACGAGCAGTACTTC. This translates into CASSLRLARYEQYF.

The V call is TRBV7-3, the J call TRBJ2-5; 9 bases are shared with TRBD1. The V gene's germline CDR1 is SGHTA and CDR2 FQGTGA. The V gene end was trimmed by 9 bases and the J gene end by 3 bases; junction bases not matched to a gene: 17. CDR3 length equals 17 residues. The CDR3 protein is CARERRVRGQGKETQYF. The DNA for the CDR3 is TGTGCCAGGGAGCGCCGAGTCCGGGGACAGGGAAAAGAGACCCAGTACTTC.

The CDR3 bases are TGTGCCAGTACCTATAGTTATTCACAGGCCCCAAGTCACGGGGAGCTGTTTTTT. Its translation is CASTYSYSQAPSHGELFF. This chain joins TRBV19 and TRBJ2-2, with D perhaps matching TRBD1 (5 bases). The V and J ends lost 7 bases and 7 bases respectively, with 28 bases between them. There are 18 residues in the CDR3. Per germline, CDR1 LNHDA and CDR2 SQIVND (reference sequence).

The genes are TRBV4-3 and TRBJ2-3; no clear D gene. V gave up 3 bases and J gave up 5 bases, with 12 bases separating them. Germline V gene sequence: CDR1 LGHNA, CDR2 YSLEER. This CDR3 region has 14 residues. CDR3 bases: TGCGCCAGCAGCCACCGAAAGCACGAAGATACGCAGTATTTT. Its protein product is CASSHRKHEDTQYF.

This CDR3 is CASSKGLDQTYEQYF. Written as DNA, the CDR3 is TGTGCCAGTAGTAAGGGACTAGATCAGACCTACGAGCAGTACTTC. The chain has TRBV19 and TRBJ2-7, with TRBD2 matching over 8 bases. Losses at the gene ends were 4 bases for V and 2 bases for J; bases not matched to a gene: 7. This CDR3 has 15 residues. From germline, CDR1 is LNHDA and CDR2 SQIVND (reference sequence). Full variable domain (rest looked up from reference TRBV19 and TRBJ2-7): DGGITQSPKYLFRKEGQNVTLSCEQNLNHDAMYWYRQDPGQGLRLIYYSQIVNDFQKGDIAEGYSVSREKKESFPLTVTSAQKNPTAFYLCASSKGLDQTYEQYFGPGTRLTVT.

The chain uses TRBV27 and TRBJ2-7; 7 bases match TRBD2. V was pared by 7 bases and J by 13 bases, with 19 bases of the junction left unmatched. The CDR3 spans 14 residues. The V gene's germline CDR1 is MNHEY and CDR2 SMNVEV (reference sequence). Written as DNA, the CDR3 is TGTGCCAGCATGACTACCCCCGGGACTACCCAGCGATACTTC. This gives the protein CASMTTPGTTQRYF.

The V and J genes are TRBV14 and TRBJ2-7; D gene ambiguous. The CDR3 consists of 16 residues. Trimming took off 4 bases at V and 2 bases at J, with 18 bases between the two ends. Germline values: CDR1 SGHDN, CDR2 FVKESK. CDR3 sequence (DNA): TGTGCCAGCAGCCGCGAAGCCTCCTGGTTCGCCTACGAGCAGTACTTC. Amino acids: CASSREASWFAYEQYF.

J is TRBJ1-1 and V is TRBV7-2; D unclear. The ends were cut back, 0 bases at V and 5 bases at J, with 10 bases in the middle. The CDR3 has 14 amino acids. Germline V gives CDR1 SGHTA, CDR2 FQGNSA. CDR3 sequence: CASSLALSGTEAFF. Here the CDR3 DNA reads TGTGCCAGCAGCTTAGCGTTATCGGGGACTGAAGCTTTCTTT.

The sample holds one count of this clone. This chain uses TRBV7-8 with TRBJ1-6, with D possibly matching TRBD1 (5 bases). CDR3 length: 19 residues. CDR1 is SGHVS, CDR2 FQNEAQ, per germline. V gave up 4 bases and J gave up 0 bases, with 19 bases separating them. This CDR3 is CASSYPVTGISSYNSPLHF. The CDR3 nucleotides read TGTGCCAGCAGCTACCCGGTAACAGGTATAAGCTCCTATAATTCACCCCTCCACTTT.

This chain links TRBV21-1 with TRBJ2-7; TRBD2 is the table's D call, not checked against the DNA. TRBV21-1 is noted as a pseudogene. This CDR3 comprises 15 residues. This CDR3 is CASSKALSKPDEQYF. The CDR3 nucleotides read TGTGCCAGCAGCAAAGCGCTTTCTAAGCCGGACGAGCAGTACTTC.

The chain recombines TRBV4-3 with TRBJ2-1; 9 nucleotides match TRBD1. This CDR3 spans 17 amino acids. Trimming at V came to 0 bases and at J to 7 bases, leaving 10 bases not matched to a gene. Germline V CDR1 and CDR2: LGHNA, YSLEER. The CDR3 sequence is CASSQDLRDRVRNEQFF. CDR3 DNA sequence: TGCGCCAGCAGCCAAGACCTCCGGGACAGGGTAAGAAATGAGCAGTTCTTC.

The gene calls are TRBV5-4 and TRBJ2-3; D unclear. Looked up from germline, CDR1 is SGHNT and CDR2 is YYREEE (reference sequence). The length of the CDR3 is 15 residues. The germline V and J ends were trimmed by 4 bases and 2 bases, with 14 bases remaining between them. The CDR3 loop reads CASSPNELSTDTQYF. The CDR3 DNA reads TGTGCCAGCAGCCCCAACGAACTTTCCACAGATACGCAGTATTTT.

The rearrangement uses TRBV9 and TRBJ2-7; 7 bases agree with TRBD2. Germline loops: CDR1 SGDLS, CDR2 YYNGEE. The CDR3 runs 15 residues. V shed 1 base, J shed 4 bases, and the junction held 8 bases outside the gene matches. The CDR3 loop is CASSVSPSGYYEQYF. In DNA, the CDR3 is TGTGCCAGCAGCGTATCTCCTAGCGGATATTACGAGCAGTACTTC.

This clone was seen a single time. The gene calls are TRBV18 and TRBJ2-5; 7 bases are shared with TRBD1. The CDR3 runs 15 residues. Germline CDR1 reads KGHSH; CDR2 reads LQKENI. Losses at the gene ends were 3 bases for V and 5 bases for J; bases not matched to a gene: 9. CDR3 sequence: CASSPRNRGGETQYF. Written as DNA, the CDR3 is TGTGCCAGCTCACCCCGCAACAGGGGTGGGGAGACCCAGTACTTC.

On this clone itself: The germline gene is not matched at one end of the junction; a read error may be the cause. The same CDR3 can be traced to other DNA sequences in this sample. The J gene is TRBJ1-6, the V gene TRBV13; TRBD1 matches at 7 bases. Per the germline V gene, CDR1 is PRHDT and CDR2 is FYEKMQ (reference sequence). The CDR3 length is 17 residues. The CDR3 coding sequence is TGTGCCAGCAGCTTAAAAGACAGGGACCCCTATAATTCCCCCCTCCACTTT. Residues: CASSLKDRDPYNSPLHF.

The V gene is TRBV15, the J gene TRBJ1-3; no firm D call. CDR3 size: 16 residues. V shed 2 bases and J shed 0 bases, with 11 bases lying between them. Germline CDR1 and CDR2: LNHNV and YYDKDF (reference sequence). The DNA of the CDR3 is TGTGCCACCAGCAGAACAGTCTACAGCTCTGGAAACACCATATATTTT. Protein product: CATSRTVYSSGNTIYF.

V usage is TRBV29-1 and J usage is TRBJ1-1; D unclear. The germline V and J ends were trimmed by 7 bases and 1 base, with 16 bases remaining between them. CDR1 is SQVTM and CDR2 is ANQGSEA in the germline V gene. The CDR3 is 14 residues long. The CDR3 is CSGGRGAKNTEAFF. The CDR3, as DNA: TGCAGCGGCGGGCGAGGTGCGAAGAACACTGAAGCTTTCTTT.

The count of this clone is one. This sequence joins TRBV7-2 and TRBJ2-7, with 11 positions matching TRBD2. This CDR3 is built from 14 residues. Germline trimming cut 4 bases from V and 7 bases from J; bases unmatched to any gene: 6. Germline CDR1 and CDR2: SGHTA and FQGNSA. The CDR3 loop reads CASSSIAGGGEQYF. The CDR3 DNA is TGTGCCAGCAGCTCTATAGCGGGAGGGGGTGAGCAGTACTTC.